This paragraph reports one TCR beta chain. Antigen specificity is unknown. The ends lost 4 bases at V and 7 bases at J; junction bases unmatched: 10. The CDR3 runs to 15 residues. Germline V gene sequence: CDR1 LNHNV, CDR2 YYDKDF (reference sequence). The data stem from a study of OX40 agonist ivuxolimab in advanced cancers. Study summary: Treatment received earlier with anti-PD-1, anti-PD-L1 or anti-CTLA-4 agents was allowed, and roughly 40% had some.

Notes on the study in general: Both CD4+ and CD8+ T cell populations in blood had undergone clonal expansion by week 6 at 0.1 to 3.0 mg/kg. Some patients without response likewise showed low normalized clonal expansion.

Repertoires were generated with immunoSEQ multiplex PCR, while TCRdb's copy carries only in-frame clones and drops some. The sample holds roughly 19,000 clones, more than 75% seen once. The chain couples TRBV15 to TRBJ2-1; 7 nucleotides line up with TRBD1. The sequence was obtained from an adult with an advanced solid tumor such as melanoma, head and neck, liver or kidney cancer. The source was CD4+ or CD8+ T cells sorted from blood, collected in a trial of the OX40 agonist ivuxolimab. CDR3 in DNA: TGTGCCACCAGCAACCCTCCGGGACAGAAAAATGAGCAGTTCTTC. This gives the protein CATSNPPGQKNEQFF.